This T cell receptor beta chain was documented in a study of cytomegalovirus exposure and HLA in healthy donors (dated by TCRdb to about 2017). Regarding the complete study: An earlier analysis of a few hundred of the donors reported under 300 Gb of sequence data and approximately 120 million unique TCR beta sequences obtained from about 179 million T cells. About 280 gigabases of sequencing data and 70 million to 100 million unique TCR sequences made up an early release that covered roughly 670 HLA-typed donors. Among the roughly 400 genotyped donors, around 81% belonged to the genetic ancestry cluster associated with self-reported Caucasian donors. The study aimed to test whether signatures of past pathogen exposure could be identified by cataloging public T cell receptors. The T cell repertoires of some 700 subjects were profiled by immunosequencing and related to cytomegalovirus serostatus. Besides the first cohort of roughly 700 subjects, a separate validation cohort made up of roughly 120 different subjects was used. To predict cytomegalovirus infection status, the study combined high-throughput TCR immunosequencing, statistical association of individual TCRs with disease status, and machine learning. In a later analysis, previously published TCR beta repertoires from some 640 donors were re-analyzed and high-resolution HLA genotyping was added so that TCR occurrence patterns could be studied. Rather than using new phenotypic data, the later analysis identified candidate immune exposures from TCR beta sequences and from how often those sequences occurred across donors. An earlier analysis of approximately 580 of the donors used high-throughput TCR beta sequencing to judge whether each TCR beta V gene segment behaved as functional or pseudogenic. Alongside the repertoire data, information on donor age, sex, ethnicity and CMV serostatus was compiled. Genome-wide SNP genotypes for about 65% of the 666 donors were used in a later genetic analysis, which treated that subset as a discovery cohort. All discovery cohort repertoires had been generated using a single sequencing platform. Class I and class II HLA loci were covered by the typing at four-digit resolution. The number of donors typed differed by locus, with 629-630 for A, B, C, DRB1 and DQB1, more than 500 for DQA1, 600 to 610 for DPA1, and approximately 470 for DPB1. Roughly 5 DR-DQ haplotypes were treated as single units for association and clustering because of strong linkage in the cohort. Across around 400 genotyped donors of the cohort, an average of roughly 230,000 unique TCR beta nucleotide sequences per donor were sequenced, and 15% to 20% of those sequences were non-productive.

The CDR3 runs 12 residues from the cysteine to the phenylalanine. Just CDR3 DNA is preserved here, 36 bases in frame from base 1. Between the V and J ends, shortened by 7 bases and 7 bases respectively, the junction contains 14 bases. Sequences SNHLY (CDR1) and FYNNEI (CDR2) are obtained from the germline V gene. The cohort comprised around 700 healthy bone marrow donors. All cohort members were sampled while nominally healthy, although unrecorded immune exposures were likely present. The donor was CMV seronegative and was included in the group of a few hundred seronegative cohort members. Each donor provided a peripheral blood sample, and peripheral blood mononuclear cells were used for TCR beta sequencing. Genomic DNA extraction from the blood cell samples was performed with the Qiagen DNeasy Blood Extraction Kit. General conclusions and limits of the study: Roughly uniform sequencing depth across donors was assumed in presence/absence analyses, although this assumption may not hold. This cohort had only TCR beta chains sequenced, and the lack of alpha or paired-chain data limited which features could be detected. A further reported finding was that TCR beta sequences accurately predicted the HLA-A and HLA-B alleles for most subjects in the first cohort. Correlated functional status among segregating V segments might be attributable to linkage disequilibrium, but an unknown experimental factor could not be ruled out. The study gave a list of some 150 TCR beta chains associated with cytomegalovirus. In a later analysis, 15,000 to 20,000 TCR beta sequences were associated with specific HLA alleles at a false discovery rate of 0.05. When HLA alleles, especially DR and DQ, strongly co-occurred, attributing TCR associations to individual alleles was difficult. According to a later analysis, most CMV-associated TCR beta chains appeared to be HLA-restricted, and the HLA associations seemed to be driven largely by CMV exposure. CMV serostatus was the only immune exposure information available for the cohort. V-gene and J-gene trimming of TCR beta chains was associated with a missense DCLRE1C variant in a later genetic analysis, and the association was replicated in an independent cohort. Because HLA typing was missing for some donors at each locus, association tests included only the typed subset. Most TCR sequences were observed very rarely across donors, whereas some public TCRs were present in many individuals. According to the authors, the approach could potentially be generalized to other disease states and immunological phenotypes. According to a later analysis, TCR association rates differed among HLA loci, with DRB1 alleles showing the most associated TCRs and HLA-C alleles showing the fewest. In both the original and validation cohorts, the classifier was reported to diagnose cytomegalovirus status with high specificity and sensitivity. Three of the identified cytomegalovirus-associated TCR beta chains were confirmed in vitro to be specific for cytomegalovirus antigens. A later analysis reported that several top co-occurrence clusters appeared linked to parvovirus B19, influenza, CMV and Epstein-Barr virus. The earlier analysis of approximately 590 of the donors excluded some 15 rarely observed V segments, including chromosome 9 orphons, because counts were too low. In a later analysis, HLA-associated TCR beta chains were found to be more clonally expanded and to have lower generation probabilities than equally common non-associated chains. The sequencing pipeline was judged likely to have produced a cluster of highly shared sequence variants as a technical artifact. A later genetic analysis reported fewer N-insertions in productive TCRs among donors in an Asian-associated ancestry cluster than the roughly 700-donor mean. In an earlier analysis of 450 to 750 of the donors, most TCR beta V segments appeared in productive rearrangements about 90% or about 30% of the time, broadly matching IMGT annotations. Because the 87-base-pair reads could not distinguish some IMGT-functional V segments, including TRBV6-2 and TRBV6-3, those segments were excluded.

Libraries came from the immunoSEQ multiplex PCR assay. For the multiplex PCR, a mixture combining 60 forward primers for TCR Vbeta segments and 13 reverse primers for TCR Jbeta segments was used. The CDR3 region of rearranged TCR beta genes was amplified from genomic DNA with a multiplex PCR assay. The amplified TCR beta libraries were sequenced on the Illumina HiSeq System as 87-base-pair reads. The study's own analysis went as follows. A later analysis counted about 80 million unique TCR beta chains across the approximately 700 repertoires, and roughly 11 million of these chains were shared by at least two donors. A nearest-neighbor algorithm error-corrected the raw reads and collapsed the reads into unique sequences, merging closely related sequences to remove PCR and sequencing errors. Alignment of CDR3 sequences to IMGT reference sequences was used to assign V, D and J gene segments. For a sequence to be retained, a match of at least six nucleotides was required to both a V gene segment and a J gene segment. Rearrangements were called productive when the CDR3 lacked stop codons and stayed in frame with V and J; all others were non-productive. Following IMGT convention, CDR3 was defined as the stretch from the second conserved V-encoded cysteine to the conserved J-encoded phenylalanine. The earlier analysis of some 580 of the donors excluded any sequence lacking an unambiguous match to a single V gene segment. In an earlier analysis of roughly 500 of the donors, V segments were called functional above 56.7% productive rearrangements and were called segregating when the between-donor standard deviation exceeded 5%. A statistical classification framework was developed to diagnose cytomegalovirus status using the catalog of TCR beta chain sequences. V and J gene assignment, in a later analysis, came from comparing TCR nucleotide sequences with IMGT/GENE-DB human TR gene sequences. Using the TCRdist pipeline, a later analysis assigned CDR3 sequences along with most-parsimonious VDJ recombination scenarios. A later analysis defined each TCR beta chain by its CDR3 amino acid sequence plus V-gene family, and excluded reads lacking a unique V-gene family. In a later analysis, fewer than 650 highly shared, low-generation-probability nucleotide sequences were removed to address suspected cross-contamination and a sequencing artifact. In a later analysis, a clonal expansion index was calculated for each public chain from normalized within-repertoire ranks of inferred template counts. A later analysis computed generation probabilities with a VDJ recombination model fitted to out-of-frame rearrangements, and checked the results against IGoR. In a later analysis, hypergeometric tests were used to score TCR-TCR, TCR-HLA and TCR-CMV co-occurrence, with a repertoire-size bias correction applied to TCR pairs. A later analysis estimated false discovery rates by permuting HLA or CMV assignments 20 times. In a later analysis, co-occurring TCRs were grouped with DBSCAN, and TCRdist sequence similarity was added when clustering was performed within HLA-allele-positive subsets. Co-occurrence clustering excluded repertoires with fewer than 30,000 or more than 120,000 public chains, plus five with anomalous nucleotide sharing. The source is immuneACCESS, and TCRdb retained only in-frame sequences with V and J called. Part of the clones is not carried over; for the studies checked, unresolved V genes explain less than half of this, and the remainder is unexplained. V, J and clone size are those of that table, while D and trimming were read from the DNA. The sample yields about 260,000 clones; 72% were counted once. The top ten clones comprise over 2% of the sample.

About this clone itself: What this receptor recognizes is not known. Per-base qualities were not stored, and no clone one base away is much larger.

Recombination connected TRBV2 to TRBJ2-7; TRBD1 is perhaps the D gene, given 5 matching bases. This clonotype was obtained from a female donor in good health and CMV-seronegative. The material sequenced was PBMCs. DNA sequence: TGTGCCAGCATTTGGGGCGTAGGGGAGCAGTACTTC. This is translated as CASIWGVGEQYF.